This passage covers 17 T cell receptor delta chains from one sample sequenced in a study of fetal and pediatric gammadelta thymocytes. TCRdb called clones from the reads again using CATT. This repertoire shows more than 650 delta-chain clones, roughly 18% found once; its top ten account for 17%. Elective pregnancy terminations at roughly 14 to 22 weeks estimated gestational age supplied the fetal thymuses. The sequencing input was non-Vgamma9Vdelta2 gamma-delta T cells from the thymus. The subset is: CD3+gammadeltaTCR+ thymocytes not co-expressing Vgamma9 and Vdelta2. These receptors were obtained from a human fetus.

To note about this clone: Given a much more abundant clone one base away, this may be a read error. The chain couples TRDV2 to TRDJ3; 7 bases align to TRDD3. TCRdb offers no J gene call, so here the DNA was matched to germline to obtain one. From germline, CDR1 is GEAIGNYY and CDR2 EKD. The CDR3 loop spans 15 amino acids. For the CDR3, the DNA is TGTGCCTGTGACTGGGGGACCTGGGACCCCCGACAGATGTTTTTC. Amino acid sequence: CACDWGTWDPRQMFF.

Of note for this clone: A far larger clone is just one base off, so this is likely a read error. The rearrangement uses TRDV2 and TRDJ3; perhaps TRDD3 as D (5 bases). The ends were cut back, 1 base at V and 3 bases at J, with 9 bases in the middle. The CDR3 totals 16 residues. The germline gives CDR1 GEAIGNYY, CDR2 EKD. The CDR3 region is CACDTGRRWDTRQMFF. CDR3 sequence (DNA): TGTGCCTGTGACACGGGGAGACGCTGGGACACCCGACAGATGTTTTTC.

In regard to this clone: Since a much larger clone is just one base distant, this may be a read error. The chain combines TRDV2 with TRDJ2; possible D gene TRDD3, 6 bases. TCRdb is silent on the J gene; assignment here came from matching the DNA to germline. The CDR3 is made up of 15 amino acids. Germline CDR1 GEAIGNYY, CDR2 EKD. The CDR3 sequence is CACDTGGLKTAQLFF. The CDR3 DNA is TGTGCATGTGACACCGGGGGACTAAAGACAGCACAACTCTTCTTT.

On this clone itself: This likely reflects a read error, since a far larger clone is one base away. The chain employs TRDV2 and TRDJ2; tentatively, D is TRDD3 (5 bases). TCRdb does not report a J gene; here it was assigned by matching the DNA to germline references. CDR1 and CDR2 from the germline V gene are GEAIGNYY and EKD. Between the trimmed V and J ends, which lost 3 bases and 1 base, there was a span of 8 bases. This CDR3 comprises 14 residues. The CDR3 is CACDPGDLTAQLFF. CDR3 DNA: TGTGCCTGTGACCCCGGGGATTTGACAGCACAACTCTTCTTT.

This clone appeared a few times. Since a far larger clone is one base different, this is likely a read error. V and J are TRDV1 and TRDJ3; perhaps TRDD3 as D (6 bases). Trimming left V 2 bases short and J 0 bases short, with 14 bases between. Germline CDR1 and CDR2: TSWWSYY and QGS. The CDR3 loop spans 19 amino acids. The CDR3 DNA sequence: TGTGCTCTTGGGGAAGGAGTCCGGGGGAGCTCCTGGGACACCCGACAGATGTTTTTC. Its translation: CALGEGVRGSSWDTRQMFF.

Details on this clone: This is likely an artifact of a read error, given a far larger clone one base away. The sample carries other DNA sequences with the same CDR3. V usage is TRDV1 and J usage is TRDJ2; 9 bases are shared with TRDD3. Germline V CDR1 and CDR2: TSWWSYY, QGS. This CDR3 comprises 18 residues. The CDR3, as DNA: TGTGCTCTTGGGGAACTTCCTACGGGGGATACTTTGACGGCACAACTCTTCTTT. This encodes CALGELPTGDTLTAQLFF.

This clone is classed as medium-sized. This sequence joins TRDV3 and TRDJ3; 8 nucleotides align to TRDD3. There are 14 residues in the CDR3. Germline V lookup: CDR1 TVYSNPD, CDR2 GDNSRS (reference sequence). J gave up 1 base and V 4 bases, and 0 bases lay outside the gene matches. CDR3 coding DNA: TGTGCCTCTGGGGGATCCTGGGACACCCGACAGATGTTTTTC. Translated: CASGGSWDTRQMFF.

This chain joins TRDV2 and TRDJ1; D gene ambiguous. Between the trimmed V and J ends, which lost 2 bases and 1 base, there was a span of 7 bases. This CDR3 comprises 13 residues. Germline-derived CDR1 and CDR2 are GEAIGNYY and EKD. The CDR3 is CACDKGLTDKLIF. The CDR3 DNA sequence: TGTGCCTGTGACAAGGGGCTCACCGATAAACTCATCTTT.

This clone is judged large. V gene TRDV1 combines with J gene TRDJ3, with 9 bases matching TRDD3. Trimming at V came to 4 bases and at J to 0 bases, leaving 1 base not matched to a gene. The V gene's germline CDR1 is TSWWSYY and CDR2 QGS. This CDR3 spans 17 amino acids. Here the CDR3 reads CALGVLGDSWDTRQMFF. The DNA of the CDR3 is TGTGCTCTTGGGGTACTGGGGGACTCCTGGGACACCCGACAGATGTTTTTC.

Points on this clone: A far larger clone is one base from this, pointing to a likely read error. The V gene corresponds to TRDV2; no J gene was called; the table's D call, TRDD3, was not checked against the DNA. The CDR3 runs to 15 residues. Germline V CDR1 and CDR2: GEAIGNYY, EKD. CDR3 bases: TGTGCCTGTGACTACTGGGGGCCATACACCGATAAACCCATCTTT. This gives the protein CACDYWGPYTDKPIF.

A remark on this clone: A read error is the likely source, as a far larger clone sits one nucleotide away. The V gene is TRDV1, the J gene TRDJ2; 7 bases align to TRDD3. After removal of 0 bases from V and 2 bases from J, the junction contained 3 bases not matched to a gene. CDR3 length: 16 residues. Germline CDR1 TSWWSYY, CDR2 QGS. Written as DNA, the CDR3 is TGTGCTCTTGGGGAACTGGGGGATTCGTTGACAGCACAACTCTTCTTT. It specifies CALGELGDSLTAQLFF.

This clone was seen a few times. A much larger clone differs by one base, so this may be a read error. The genes are TRDV2 and TRDJ3; 9 bases line up with TRDD3. The CDR3 spans 18 residues. Germline V gene data show CDR1 as GEAIGNYY and CDR2 as EKD. The J segment lost 0 bases and the V segment lost 5 bases, leaving 7 bases of the junction unmatched. CDR3 sequence (DNA): TGTGCCTGTGGCACTGGGGGACTCAGCTCCTGGGACACCCGACAGATGTTTTTC. Its translation is CACGTGGLSSWDTRQMFF.

This clone has more than one count but fewer than ten. A much larger clone differs from this one at a single base, so this may be a read error. This chain links TRDV1 with TRDJ3, with D possibly TRDD3 on 6 matching bases. The germline CDR1 and CDR2 sequences are TSWWSYY and QGS. The CDR3 is 16 residues long. The CDR3 sequence: CAPGEGGSWDTRQMFF. The CDR3 nucleotides are TGTGCTCCTGGGGAGGGGGGCTCCTGGGACACCCGACAGATGTTTTTC.

This chain joins TRDV2 and TRDJ1; D is unresolved. The V gene's germline CDR1 is GEAIGNYY and CDR2 EKD. The CDR3 covers 15 residues. Between the trimmed V and J ends, which lost 3 bases and 2 bases, there was a span of 15 bases. The chain's CDR3 is CACDPVSNGTDKLIF. CDR3 nucleotide sequence: TGTGCCTGTGACCCGGTTTCCAACGGGACCGATAAACTCATCTTT.

The sample holds a few counts of this clone. With a much larger clone just one base away, this may be a read error. The rearrangement uses TRDV2 and TRDJ3; 9 positions match TRDD3. CDR1 GEAIGNYY and CDR2 EKD come from the germline V gene. The CDR3 has 17 amino acids. In DNA, the CDR3 is TGTGCCCGTGACACCGTGGGGGATACCTGGGACACCCGACAGATGTTTTTC. Protein: CARDTVGDTWDTRQMFF.

This clone was observed a handful of times. A read error is the likely source, as a far larger clone sits one nucleotide away. Within the sample, other DNA sequences also encode this same CDR3. The rearrangement joins TRDV1 to TRDJ2; TRDD3 agrees at 11 bases. CDR3 size: 16 residues. The V gene's germline CDR1 is TSWWSYY and CDR2 QGS. Here the CDR3 reads CALGELGDTLTAQLFF. CDR3 sequence (DNA): TGTGCTCTGGGGGAACTGGGGGATACTTTGACAGCACAACTCTTCTTT.

Of note for this clone: Given a much more abundant clone one base away, this may be a read error. This sequence joins TRDV1 and TRDJ3, with 10 positions matching TRDD3. Unmatched junction bases numbered 3, after V lost 1 base and J lost 0 bases. The CDR3 is 19 amino acids. Germline V gene lookup returns CDR1 TSWWSYY and CDR2 QGS. The CDR3 is CALGERRGIRSWDTRQMFF. CDR3 DNA: TGTGCTCTTGGGGAACGCCGGGGGATACGCTCCTGGGACACCCGACAGATGTTTTTC.